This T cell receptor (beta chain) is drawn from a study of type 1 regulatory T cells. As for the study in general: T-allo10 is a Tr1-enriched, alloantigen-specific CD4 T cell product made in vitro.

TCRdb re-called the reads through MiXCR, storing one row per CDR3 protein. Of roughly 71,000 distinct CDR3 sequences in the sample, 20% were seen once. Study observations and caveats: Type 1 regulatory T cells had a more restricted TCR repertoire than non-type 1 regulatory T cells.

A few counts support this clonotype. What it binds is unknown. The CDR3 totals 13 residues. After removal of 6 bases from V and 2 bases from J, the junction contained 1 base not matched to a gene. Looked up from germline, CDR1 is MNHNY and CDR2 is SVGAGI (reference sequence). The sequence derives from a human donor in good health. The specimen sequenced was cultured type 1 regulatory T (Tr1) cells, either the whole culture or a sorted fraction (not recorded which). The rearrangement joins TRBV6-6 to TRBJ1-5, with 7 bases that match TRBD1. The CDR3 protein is CASRDRGNQPQHF. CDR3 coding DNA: TGTGCCAGCAGAGACAGGGGCAATCAGCCCCAGCATTTT.